This entry features one T cell receptor (beta chain) sequence. Its specificity is unknown. The primer mix had 52 TRBV and 13 TRBJ primers. Only in-frame clones appear in the TCRdb table, and some are missing; sequencing was by immunoSEQ multiplex PCR. This sample has under 7,000 clones, with roughly nine tenths found just once. The sample belongs to a study of regulatory T cells. Study-wide findings and caveats: Compared with autologous conventional CD4+ cells and control regulatory cells, CD3G-deficient regulatory T cells showed reduced diversity.

V gave up 7 bases and J gave up 6 bases; unmatched junction bases: 6. Germline V gives CDR1 SGHRS, CDR2 YFSETQ. The CDR3 has 13 residues. The source is a person aged 18-29 years with CD3G deficiency. This chain connects TRBV5-1 to TRBJ2-3, with 9 nucleotides matching TRBD2. The sample was CD4+ Tregs sorted from blood. CDR3 sequence reads: CASGLTSGDTQYF. The CDR3 DNA is TGCGCCAGCGGGTTGACTAGCGGTGATACGCAGTATTTT.